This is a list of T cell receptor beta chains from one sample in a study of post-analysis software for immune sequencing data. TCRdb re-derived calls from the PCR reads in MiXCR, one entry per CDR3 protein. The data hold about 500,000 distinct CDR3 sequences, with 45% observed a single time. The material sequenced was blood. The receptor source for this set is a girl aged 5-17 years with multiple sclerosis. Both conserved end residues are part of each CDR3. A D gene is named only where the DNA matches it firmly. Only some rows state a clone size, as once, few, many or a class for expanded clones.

cdr3_aa: CASSRPGGNTIYF
cdr3_nt: TGTGCCAGCAGCCGACCAGGGGGAAACACCATATATTTT
j_call: TRBJ1-3
v_call: TRBV7-2
d_call: NA
clone_size: NA

cdr3_aa: CASSAHPHRGTITIYEQYF
cdr3_nt: TGTGCCAGCAGTGCCCACCCTCACAGGGGGACCATAACCATATACGAGCAGTACTTC
j_call: TRBJ2-7
v_call: TRBV7-2
d_call: TRBD1
clone_size: few

cdr3_aa: CASSETNRGGYTF
cdr3_nt: TGTGCCAGCAGTGAAACGAACAGGGGCGGCTACACCTTC
j_call: TRBJ1-2
v_call: TRBV25-1
d_call: TRBD1
clone_size: NA

cdr3_aa: CSGRYRDRASGANVLTF
cdr3_nt: TGCAGCGGGAGGTATAGGGACAGGGCCTCTGGGGCCAACGTCCTGACTTTC
j_call: TRBJ2-6
v_call: TRBV29-1
d_call: TRBD1
clone_size: NA

cdr3_aa: CASSLGLSFNEQFF
cdr3_nt: TGTGCCAGCAGTTTAGGTTTATCCTTTAATGAGCAGTTCTTC
j_call: TRBJ2-1
v_call: TRBV27
d_call: NA
clone_size: NA

cdr3_aa: CASSPPGIGTDTQYF
cdr3_nt: TGCGCCAGCAGCCCCCCCGGGATTGGCACAGATACGCAGTATTTT
j_call: TRBJ2-3
v_call: TRBV5-1
d_call: NA
clone_size: NA

cdr3_aa: CASRETGSAKNIQYF
cdr3_nt: TGTGCCAGCAGGGAAACAGGGTCGGCCAAAAACATTCAGTACTTC
j_call: TRBJ2-4
v_call: TRBV12-3/TRBV12-4
d_call: NA
clone_size: few

cdr3_aa: CASSEFFAGGGRGYTF
cdr3_nt: TGTGCCAGCAGTGAATTTTTTGCAGGAGGTGGTCGGGGCTACACCTTC
j_call: TRBJ1-2
v_call: TRBV2
d_call: NA
clone_size: once

cdr3_aa: CSAPDSNYGYTF
cdr3_nt: TGCAGTGCACCAGACAGTAACTATGGCTACACCTTT
j_call: TRBJ1-2
v_call: TRBV20-1
d_call: NA
clone_size: NA

cdr3_aa: CASSILRGGYTF
cdr3_nt: TGTGCCAGCAGCATCCTCAGAGGCGGCTACACCTTC
j_call: TRBJ1-2
v_call: TRBV13
d_call: NA
clone_size: few

cdr3_aa: CASSSGTGAAPLQETQYF
cdr3_nt: TGTGCCAGCAGTTCCGGGACAGGGGCCGCGCCACTGCAAGAGACCCAGTACTTC
j_call: TRBJ2-5
v_call: TRBV12-3/TRBV12-4
d_call: TRBD1
clone_size: few

cdr3_aa: CSVFTPSGKNYEQYF
cdr3_nt: TGCAGCGTCTTCACGCCTAGCGGGAAAAACTACGAGCAGTACTTC
j_call: TRBJ2-7
v_call: TRBV29-1
d_call: TRBD2
clone_size: NA

cdr3_aa: CSLRWGGPSNEQFF
cdr3_nt: TGCAGTCTACGGTGGGGAGGGCCGAGCAATGAGCAGTTCTTC
j_call: TRBJ2-1
v_call: TRBV20-1
d_call: TRBD2
clone_size: NA

cdr3_aa: CSAPGPRGSYEQYF
cdr3_nt: TGCAGTGCCCCCGGGCCCAGGGGGTCCTACGAGCAGTACTTC
j_call: TRBJ2-7
v_call: TRBV20-1
d_call: TRBD1
clone_size: NA